This T cell receptor beta chain came from a study of OX40 agonist ivuxolimab in advanced cancers. In the study overall: Among those enrolled, mean age was 60 years (range 23 to 79) and about 81% were male. Three patients got partial responses; one had hepatocellular carcinoma and two had cutaneous melanoma.

For this clone: The antigen is unknown.

General study findings and limits: Both blood CD4+ and CD8+ T cells showed clonal growth by week 6 at 0.1 to 3.0 mg/kg.

The data were produced by immunoSEQ multiplex PCR, yet TCRdb's version contains in-frame clones alone and is incomplete. The sample contains fewer than 80,000 clones, roughly nine tenths of which appear only once. The V gene lost 2 bases and the J gene lost 0 bases, with 8 bases spanning the gap. The CDR3 is 15 amino acids. Germline CDR1 and CDR2: LNHDA and SQIVND (reference sequence). The chain combines TRBV19 with TRBJ2-1; D is unresolved. The sample consisted of CD4+ or CD8+ T cells sorted from blood, taken in a trial of the OX40 agonist ivuxolimab. The receptor comes from an adult with an advanced solid tumor such as melanoma, head and neck, liver or kidney cancer. The CDR3 spells CASSISTASYNEQFF. CDR3 nucleotides: TGTGCCAGTAGTATATCCACTGCCTCCTACAATGAGCAGTTCTTC.